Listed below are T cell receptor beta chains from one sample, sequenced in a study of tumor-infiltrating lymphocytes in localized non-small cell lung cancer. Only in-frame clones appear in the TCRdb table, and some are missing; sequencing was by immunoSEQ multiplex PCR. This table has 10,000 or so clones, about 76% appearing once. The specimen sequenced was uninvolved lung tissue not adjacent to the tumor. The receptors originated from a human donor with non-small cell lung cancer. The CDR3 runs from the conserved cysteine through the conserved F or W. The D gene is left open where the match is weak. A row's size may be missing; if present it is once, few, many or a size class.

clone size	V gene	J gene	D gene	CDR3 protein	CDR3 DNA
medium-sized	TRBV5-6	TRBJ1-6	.	CASSPGRNNSPLHF	TGTGCCAGCAGCCCTGGACGGAACAATTCACCCCTCCACTTT
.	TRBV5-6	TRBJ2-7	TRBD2	CASSLFGKLAGAVYEQYF	TGTGCCAGCAGCTTGTTTGGAAAACTAGCGGGAGCCGTCTACGAGCAGTACTTC
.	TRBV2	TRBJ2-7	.	CASSEGRGVSYEQYF	TGTGCCAGCAGTGAAGGGAGAGGAGTTTCCTACGAGCAGTACTTC
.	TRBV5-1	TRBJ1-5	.	CASSLQGGSNQPQHF	TGCGCCAGCAGCTTACAGGGAGGGAGCAATCAGCCCCAGCATTTT
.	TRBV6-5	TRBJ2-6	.	CASSFQGIDGANVLTF	TGTGCCAGCAGTTTTCAGGGTATAGATGGGGCCAACGTCCTGACTTTC
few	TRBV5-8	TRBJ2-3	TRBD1	CASSLHLRDRSTDTQYF	TGTGCCAGCAGCTTACACCTACGGGACAGGAGCACAGATACGCAGTATTTT
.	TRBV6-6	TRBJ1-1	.	CASSLGRNTEAFF	TGTGCCAGCAGCTTGGGGAGAAACACTGAAGCTTTCTTT
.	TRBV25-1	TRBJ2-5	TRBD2	CASSAGAGGLETQYF	TGTGCCAGCAGCGCCGGCGCGGGGGGGCTAGAGACCCAGTACTTC
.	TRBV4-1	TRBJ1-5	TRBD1	CASSQDRQGASNQPQHF	TGCGCCAGCAGCCAAGATCGACAGGGGGCCTCCAATCAGCCCCAGCATTTT
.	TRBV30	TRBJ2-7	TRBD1	CAWDTTGGGEQYF	TGTGCCTGGGACACGACAGGGGGCGGCGAGCAGTACTTC
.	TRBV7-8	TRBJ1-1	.	CASSPRTVNTEAFF	TGTGCCAGCAGCCCAAGGACAGTGAACACTGAAGCTTTCTTT
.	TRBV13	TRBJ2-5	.	CASSFRGFQETQYF	TGTGCCAGCAGCTTTCGGGGGTTCCAAGAGACCCAGTACTTC
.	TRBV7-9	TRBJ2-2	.	CASSSRSRVGGELFF	TGTGCCAGCAGCTCCCGTTCTCGGGTGGGAGGGGAGCTGTTTTTT
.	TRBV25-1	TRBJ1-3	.	CASSRASGNTIYF	TGTGCCAGCAGCCGGGCCTCTGGAAACACCATATATTTT
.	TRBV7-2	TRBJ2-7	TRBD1	CASSPRPGQGAYEQYF	TGTGCCAGCAGCCCCCGTCCGGGACAGGGAGCCTACGAGCAGTACTTC
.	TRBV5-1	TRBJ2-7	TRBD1	CASTGQAYEQYF	TGCGCCAGCACGGGACAGGCCTACGAGCAGTACTTC
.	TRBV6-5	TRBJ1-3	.	CASSLGRYSGNTIYF	TGTGCCAGCAGTTTGGGACGGTACTCTGGAAACACCATATATTTT
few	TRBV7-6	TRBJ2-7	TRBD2	CASSFPGGNEQYF	TGTGCCAGCAGCTTCCCGGGGGGGAACGAGCAGTACTTC
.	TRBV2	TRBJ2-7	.	CASSEQGWGEQYF	TGTGCCAGCAGTGAACAGGGTTGGGGCGAGCAGTACTTC
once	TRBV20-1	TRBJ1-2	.	CSTEEGYTF	TGCAGTACAGAGGAGGGCTACACCTTC
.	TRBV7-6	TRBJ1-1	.	CASSFGSNTEAFF	TGTGCCAGCAGCTTCGGGTCGAACACTGAAGCTTTCTTT
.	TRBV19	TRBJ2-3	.	CASSVGEVITDTQYF	TGTGCCAGTAGTGTCGGAGAGGTTATCACAGATACGCAGTATTTT
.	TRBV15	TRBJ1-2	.	CATSRDTKVYGYTF	TGTGCCACCAGCAGGGACACCAAAGTCTATGGCTACACCTTC
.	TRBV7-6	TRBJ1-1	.	CASRPTGIGGTEAFF	TGTGCCAGCAGACCAACAGGAATCGGGGGCACTGAAGCTTTCTTT
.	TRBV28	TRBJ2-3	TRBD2	CASSQTSGLSTDTQYF	TGTGCCAGCAGCCAAACTAGCGGGCTTAGCACAGATACGCAGTATTTT
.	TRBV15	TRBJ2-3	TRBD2	CATSRDIGGRVTDTQYF	TGTGCCACCAGCAGAGATATCGGCGGGAGGGTCACAGATACGCAGTATTTT
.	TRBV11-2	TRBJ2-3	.	CASSLDRSTDTQYF	TGTGCCAGCAGCTTAGATCGTTCCACAGATACGCAGTATTTT
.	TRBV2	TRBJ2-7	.	CASRPASRYEQYF	TGTGCCAGCAGGCCAGCCTCAAGGTACGAGCAGTACTTC
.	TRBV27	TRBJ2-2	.	CASTLLGVNTGELFF	TGTGCCAGCACCCTTCTTGGGGTGAACACCGGGGAGCTGTTTTTT
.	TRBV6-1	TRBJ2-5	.	CASSESGRGETQYF	TGTGCCAGCAGTGAGTCGGGTCGGGGGGAGACCCAGTACTTC
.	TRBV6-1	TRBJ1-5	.	CASSEARLSNQPQHF	TGTGCCAGCAGTGAAGCCCGGCTTAGCAATCAGCCCCAGCATTTT
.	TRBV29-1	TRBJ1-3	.	CSIKPSSGNTIYF	TGCAGCATAAAGCCAAGCTCTGGAAACACCATATATTTT
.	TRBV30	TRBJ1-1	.	CAWSGRYGEAFF	TGTGCCTGGAGTGGACGGTACGGTGAAGCTTTCTTT
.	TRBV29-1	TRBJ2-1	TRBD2	CSVGIRAGGDNEQFF	TGCAGCGTTGGAATTCGGGCGGGAGGGGACAATGAGCAGTTCTTC
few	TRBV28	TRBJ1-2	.	CASPPRSTPPYYGYTF	TGTGCCAGCCCCCCGAGATCCACCCCACCCTACTATGGCTACACCTTC
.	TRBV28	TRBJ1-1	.	CASSQGADRKGTEAFF	TGTGCCAGCAGTCAAGGCGCGGACAGAAAGGGCACTGAAGCTTTCTTT
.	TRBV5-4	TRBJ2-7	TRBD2	CASSFTSGFTYEQYF	TGTGCCAGCAGCTTCACTAGCGGATTCACCTACGAGCAGTACTTC
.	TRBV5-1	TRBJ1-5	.	CASSLAGGGQGQPQHF	TGCGCCAGCAGCTTGGCCGGGGGGGGGCAGGGGCAGCCCCAGCATTTT
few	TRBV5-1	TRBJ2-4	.	CASSSGPQGIQYF	TGCGCCAGCAGCTCGGGCCCCCAGGGCATTCAGTACTTC
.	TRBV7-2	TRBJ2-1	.	CASRFRDSSYNEQFF	TGTGCCAGCAGATTCCGGGACTCCAGCTACAATGAGCAGTTCTTC
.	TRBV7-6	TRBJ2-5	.	CASRQDGVVKTQYF	TGTGCCAGCAGGCAAGACGGGGTCGTCAAGACCCAGTACTTC
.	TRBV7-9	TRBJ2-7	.	CASSLGTGKYEQYF	TGTGCCAGCAGCTTAGGTACGGGAAAGTACGAGCAGTACTTC
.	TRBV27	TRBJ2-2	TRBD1	CASSQTGAGELFF	TGTGCCAGCAGTCAAACAGGGGCCGGGGAGCTGTTTTTT
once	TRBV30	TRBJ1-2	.	CAWSRAESGYTF	TGTGCCTGGAGTCGGGCAGAGTCTGGCTACACCTTC
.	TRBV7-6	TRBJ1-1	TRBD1	CASSYIQGMNTEAFF	TGTGCCAGCAGCTACATACAGGGGATGAACACTGAAGCTTTCTTT
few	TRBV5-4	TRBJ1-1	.	CASSLGSNTEAFF	TGTGCCAGCAGCTTAGGGAGTAACACTGAAGCTTTCTTT
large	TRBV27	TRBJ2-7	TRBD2	CASSFLSGGVPYEQYF	TGTGCCAGCAGTTTTTTGAGCGGGGGGGTTCCCTACGAGCAGTACTTC
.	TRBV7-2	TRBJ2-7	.	CASSIGGGKGYEQYF	TGTGCCAGCAGCATAGGAGGGGGGAAAGGCTACGAGCAGTACTTC
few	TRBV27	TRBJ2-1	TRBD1	CASSSRLDRGGSYNEQFF	TGTGCCAGCAGTTCCCGTTTGGACAGGGGGGGATCCTACAATGAGCAGTTCTTC